Below, 20 T cell receptor beta chains from the same sample are listed, as sequenced in a study of cytomegalovirus exposure and HLA in healthy donors. Data came from immunoSEQ multiplex PCR; TCRdb stores just in-frame clones and leaves some out. This sample has 150,000 to 200,000 clones; around nine tenths occur once, and the top ten carry 4% to 5%. Material for sequencing was PBMCs. The receptors originated from a man younger than 35 in good health and CMV-seropositive.

The J gene is TRBJ1-1, the V gene TRBV19, with 9 bases that match TRBD1. Germline V gene sequence: CDR1 LNHDA, CDR2 SQIVND (reference sequence). The junction had 12 bases not matched to a gene; V was cut back by 6 bases and J by 4 bases. This CDR3 has 16 amino acids. The CDR3 reads CASSPGTGLWSTEAFF. Written as DNA, the CDR3 is TGTGCCAGTAGCCCCGGGACAGGGTTGTGGAGCACTGAAGCTTTCTTT.

The gene calls are TRBV18 and TRBJ2-1; D possibly corresponds to TRBD2 (6 bases). Germline V gene lookup returns CDR1 KGHSH and CDR2 LQKENI. This CDR3 spans 16 amino acids. V was pared by 3 bases and J by 4 bases, with 16 bases between. The CDR3 reads CASSPTWQGGYNEQFF. The DNA of the CDR3 is TGTGCCAGCTCACCCACCTGGCAGGGAGGATACAATGAGCAGTTCTTC. The full variable domain, in which reference TRBV18 and TRBJ2-1 provide the parts outside the CDR3, is NAGVMQNPRHLVRRRGQEARLRCSPMKGHSHVYWYRQLPEEGLKFMVYLQKENIIDESGMPKERFSAEFPKEGPSILRIQQVVRGDSAAYFCASSPTWQGGYNEQFFGPGTRLTVL.

This clone was picked up one time. The rearrangement uses TRBV5-1 and TRBJ2-7; 8 nucleotides agree with TRBD1. The CDR3 sequence is 15 residues long. Germline trimming cut 1 base from V and 7 bases from J; bases unmatched to any gene: 10. The V gene's germline CDR1 is SGHRS and CDR2 YFSETQ. CDR3 sequence reads: CASSLRTGQGLEQYF. The CDR3, as DNA: TGCGCCAGCAGCTTGCGGACAGGACAGGGCCTGGAGCAGTACTTC.

This clone has a handful of counts. The V gene is TRBV6-5, the J gene TRBJ2-7; D gene unclear. The CDR3 has 11 amino acids. The V gene's germline CDR1 is MNHEY and CDR2 SVGAGI. This CDR3 is CTCGPPYEQYF. The CDR3 DNA reads as TGTACGTGTGGGCCGCCCTACGAGCAGTACTTC.

The chain uses TRBV29-1 and TRBJ2-3; D perhaps matches TRBD1 (6 bases). With 8 bases removed from V and 1 base from J, the gap between germline ends came to 10 bases. The CDR3 length is 12 residues. Germline-derived CDR1 and CDR2 are SQVTM and ANQGSEA. CDR3 region: CSTWTGTDTQYF. In DNA, the CDR3 is TGCAGCACATGGACAGGCACAGATACGCAGTATTTT.

This CDR3 is CASSYGTGSNQPQHF. Here the CDR3 DNA reads TGTGCCAGCAGTTACGGGACAGGAAGCAATCAGCCCCAGCATTTT. V gene TRBV6-5 combines with J gene TRBJ1-5, with 8 bases identical to TRBD1. CDR3 length: 15 amino acids. The germline V gene encodes CDR1 MNHEY and CDR2 SVGAGI. V was pared by 2 bases and J by 1 base, with 1 base of the junction left unmatched.

The chain links TRBV19 to TRBJ2-3; 9 positions agree with TRBD2. Trimming took 3 bases from V and 4 from J; bases not matched to a gene: 2. The CDR3 consists of 14 residues. The V gene's germline CDR1 is LNHDA and CDR2 SQIVND (reference sequence). The CDR3 spells CASSISGSPDTQYF. The CDR3 region has the DNA TGTGCCAGTAGTATTAGCGGGAGTCCAGATACGCAGTATTTT. Drawing the rest from reference TRBV19 and TRBJ2-3, the complete variable domain is DGGITQSPKYLFRKEGQNVTLSCEQNLNHDAMYWYRQDPGQGLRLIYYSQIVNDFQKGDIAEGYSVSREKKESFPLTVTSAQKNPTAFYLCASSISGSPDTQYFGPGTRLTVL.

The gene calls are TRBV19 and TRBJ2-2; 16 nucleotides match TRBD2. This CDR3 has 16 amino acids. J gave up 0 bases and V 8 bases, and 0 bases lay outside the gene matches. Germline V CDR1 and CDR2: LNHDA, SQIVND (reference sequence). The CDR3 sequence is CASGTSGRANTGELFF. Here the CDR3 DNA reads TGTGCCAGTGGGACTAGCGGGAGGGCGAACACCGGGGAGCTGTTTTTT.

As to this clone: A read error may account for a junction end that differs from germline. The chain couples TRBV5-8 to TRBJ1-2; 8 bases map to TRBD1. Germline values: CDR1 SGHTS, CDR2 YDEGEE. The CDR3 is 14 residues long. The CDR3 nucleotides are TGTGCCAGCAGGTTGGACAGGGTGCACTATGGCTACACCTTC. Protein sequence: CASRLDRVHYGYTF.

In this sample, this clone turned up a few times. The V call is TRBV18, the J call TRBJ2-2; tentatively, D is TRBD1 (6 bases). Trimming removed 3 bases from V and 0 bases from J, with 17 bases in between. Germline lookup yields CDR1 KGHSH and CDR2 LQKENI. The length of the CDR3 is 18 residues. In DNA, the CDR3 is TGTGCCAGCTCACCGGCGTTGGCAGGGGAAACGAACACCGGGGAGCTGTTTTTT. Translating it yields CASSPALAGETNTGELFF.

This chain uses TRBV11-3 with TRBJ2-1; 12 bases are a match to TRBD2. In germline, CDR1 is SGHNT, CDR2 YENEEA. J gave up 9 bases and V 8 bases, and 8 bases lay outside the gene matches. The CDR3 contains 14 residues. The CDR3: CASRLAGESGEQFF. The CDR3 DNA reads TGTGCCAGCCGACTAGCGGGAGAGTCGGGTGAGCAGTTCTTC. Using reference TRBV11-3 and TRBJ2-1 for the parts outside the CDR3, the full variable domain is EAGVVQSPRYKIIEKKQPVAFWCNPISGHNTLYWYLQNLGQGPELLIRYENEEAVDDSQLPKDRFSAERLKGVDSTLKIQPAELGDSAVYLCASRLAGESGEQFFGPGTRLTVL.

This clone was seen just once. V and J are TRBV5-8 and TRBJ1-2, with no clear D. V was shortened by 0 bases and J by 8 bases, with 17 bases between the two germline ends. Germline V gene data show CDR1 as SGHTS and CDR2 as YDEGEE. The CDR3 length is 15 residues. The CDR3 here is CASSLVGRLRKGYTF. The CDR3 nucleotides are TGTGCCAGCAGCTTGGTTGGCAGGCTTCGGAAAGGCTACACCTTC.

The chain joins TRBV29-1 to TRBJ2-1; a possible D gene is TRBD2 (6 bases). Germline V CDR1 and CDR2: SQVTM, ANQGSEA. This CDR3 has 13 amino acids. Trimming shortened V by 3 bases and J by 9 bases, and 15 bases separated the two germline ends. The CDR3 loop is CSVEWRGETEQFF. The CDR3 DNA is TGCAGCGTTGAGTGGCGGGGCGAGACTGAGCAGTTCTTC.

The V call is TRBV5-1, the J call TRBJ2-7; 10 bases line up with TRBD1. CDR1 is SGHRS, CDR2 YFSETQ, per germline. The CDR3 has 15 residues. The V and J ends lost 0 bases and 6 bases, in that order; junction bases with no gene match: 6. The CDR3: CASSLETTGGGEQYF. CDR3 in DNA: TGCGCCAGCAGCTTGGAGACGACAGGGGGCGGCGAGCAGTACTTC.

The V call is TRBV6-5, the J call TRBJ2-1; maybe TRBD2 (5 bases). Germline V lookup: CDR1 MNHEY, CDR2 SVGAGI. Trimming removed 6 bases from V and 7 bases from J, with 16 bases in between. CDR3 length: 14 amino acids. The CDR3 DNA sequence: TGTGCCAGCAGCGGACCCACAGAGGGTAATGAGCAGTTCTTC. Its translation: CASSGPTEGNEQFF.

This clone came up once. One end of the junction is discordant with germline, which a read error may explain. The rearrangement links TRBV7-7 to TRBJ2-5; a possible D gene is TRBD2 (6 bases). CDR1 is SSHAT and CDR2 is FNYEAQ in the germline V gene (reference sequence). The CDR3 contains 14 residues. In DNA form, the CDR3 reads TGTGCTAGCAGCGCCGCGGGGCTCCAAGAGACCCAGTACTTC. This translates into CASSAAGLQETQYF.

This sequence joins TRBV27 and TRBJ2-3; 7 positions agree with TRBD2. V lost 3 bases and J lost 2; bases outside the gene matches: 11. The CDR3 has 17 amino acids. From germline, CDR1 is MNHEY and CDR2 SMNVEV (reference sequence). CDR3 sequence: CASSFGTNGRYTDTQYF. The CDR3 coding sequence is TGTGCCAGCAGTTTTGGGACTAACGGGAGGTACACAGATACGCAGTATTTT.

This chain's CDR3 is CASTKGVLGSYEQYF. Here the CDR3 DNA reads TGTGCCAGTACCAAGGGGGTGCTGGGGTCCTACGAGCAGTACTTC. The chain is built from TRBV19 and TRBJ2-7; tentative D call: TRBD1 (6 bases). Deletions cut 7 bases from V and 1 base from J, with 17 bases between. The CDR3 extends over 15 amino acids. Looked up from germline, CDR1 is LNHDA and CDR2 is SQIVND (reference sequence).

The gene calls are TRBV10-3 and TRBJ2-5; perhaps TRBD2 as D (5 bases). The CDR3 contains 16 residues. V was shortened by 1 base and J by 2 bases, with 14 bases between the two germline ends. The germline gives CDR1 ENHRY, CDR2 SYGVKD. CDR3 region: CAISEYAGKNQETQYF. CDR3 nucleotides: TGTGCCATCAGTGAGTATGCCGGGAAAAATCAAGAGACCCAGTACTTC.

This chain uses TRBV11-3 with TRBJ2-7; 9 positions match TRBD2. Trimming took 0 bases from V and 3 from J; bases not matched to a gene: 3. This CDR3 contains 15 residues. Germline V gene sequence: CDR1 SGHNT, CDR2 YENEEA. CDR3 in DNA: TGTGCCAGCAGCTTAGATAGAGCGGGAGGCTACGAGCAGTACTTC. Translation: CASSLDRAGGYEQYF.